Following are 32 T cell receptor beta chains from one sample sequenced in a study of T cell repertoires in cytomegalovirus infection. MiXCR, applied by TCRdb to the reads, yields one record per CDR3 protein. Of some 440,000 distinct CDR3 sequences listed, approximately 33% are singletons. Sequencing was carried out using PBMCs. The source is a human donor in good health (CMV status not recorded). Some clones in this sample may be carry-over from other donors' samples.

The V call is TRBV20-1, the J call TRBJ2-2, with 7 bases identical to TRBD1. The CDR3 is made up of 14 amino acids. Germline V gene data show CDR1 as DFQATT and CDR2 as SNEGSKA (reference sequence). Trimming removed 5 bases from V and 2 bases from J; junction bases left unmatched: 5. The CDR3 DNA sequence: TGCAGTGCTGGAAGACAGGGAAACACCGGGGAGCTGTTTTTT. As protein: CSAGRQGNTGELFF.

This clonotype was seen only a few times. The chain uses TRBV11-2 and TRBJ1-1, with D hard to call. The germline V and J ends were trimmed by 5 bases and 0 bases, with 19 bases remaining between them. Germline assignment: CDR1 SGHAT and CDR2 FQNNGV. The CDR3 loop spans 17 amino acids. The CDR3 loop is CASSHRRHGLMNTEAFF. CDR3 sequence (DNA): TGTGCCAGCAGCCACCGCCGACACGGCCTGATGAACACTGAAGCTTTCTTT.

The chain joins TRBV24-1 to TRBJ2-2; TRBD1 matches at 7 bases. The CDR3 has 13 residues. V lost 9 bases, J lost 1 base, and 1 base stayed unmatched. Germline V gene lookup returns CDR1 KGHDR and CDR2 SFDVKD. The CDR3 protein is CATGTENTGELFF. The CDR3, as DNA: TGTGCCACCGGGACAGAGAACACCGGGGAGCTGTTTTTT.

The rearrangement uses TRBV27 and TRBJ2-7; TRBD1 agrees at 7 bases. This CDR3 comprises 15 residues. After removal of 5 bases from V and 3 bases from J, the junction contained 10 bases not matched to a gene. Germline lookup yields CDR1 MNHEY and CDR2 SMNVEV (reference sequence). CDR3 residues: CASSAPPGQSYEQYF. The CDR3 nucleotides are TGTGCCAGCAGTGCCCCCCCGGGACAGAGCTACGAGCAGTACTTC.

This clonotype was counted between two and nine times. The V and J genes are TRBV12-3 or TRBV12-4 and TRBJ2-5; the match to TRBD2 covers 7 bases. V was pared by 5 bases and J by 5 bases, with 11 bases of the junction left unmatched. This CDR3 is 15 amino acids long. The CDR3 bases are TGTGCCAGCAGTCCCAGTCCTAGGCGGGGGGAGACCCAGTACTTC. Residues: CASSPSPRRGETQYF.

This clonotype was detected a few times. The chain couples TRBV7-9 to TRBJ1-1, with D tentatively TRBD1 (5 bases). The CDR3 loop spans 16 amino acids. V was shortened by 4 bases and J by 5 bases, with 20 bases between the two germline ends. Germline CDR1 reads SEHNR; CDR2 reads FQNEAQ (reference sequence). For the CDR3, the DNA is TGTGCCAGCAGCTCACTCGGCCCCAGGGCGTGGACTGAAGCTTTCTTT. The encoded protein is CASSSLGPRAWTEAFF.

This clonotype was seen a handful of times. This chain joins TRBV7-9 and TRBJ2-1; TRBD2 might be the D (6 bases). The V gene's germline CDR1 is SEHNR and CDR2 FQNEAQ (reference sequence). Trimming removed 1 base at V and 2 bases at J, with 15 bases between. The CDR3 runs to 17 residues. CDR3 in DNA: TGTGCCAGCAGCTTAGAGGATAGGCGGGGCCCCTACAATGAGCAGTTCTTC. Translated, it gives CASSLEDRRGPYNEQFF.

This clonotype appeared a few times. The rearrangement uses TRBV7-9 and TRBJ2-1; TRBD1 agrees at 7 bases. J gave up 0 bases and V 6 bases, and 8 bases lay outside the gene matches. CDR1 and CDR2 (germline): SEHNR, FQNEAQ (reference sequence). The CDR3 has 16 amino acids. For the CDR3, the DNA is TGTGCCAGCAGAAAAGACAGGGCAAGCTCCTACAATGAGCAGTTCTTC. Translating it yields CASRKDRASSYNEQFF.

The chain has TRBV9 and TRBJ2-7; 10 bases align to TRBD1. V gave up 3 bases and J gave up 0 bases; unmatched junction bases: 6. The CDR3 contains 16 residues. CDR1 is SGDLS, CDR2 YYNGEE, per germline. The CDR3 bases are TGTGCCAGCAGCGAGGGACAGGGGCACACCTCCTACGAGCAGTACTTC. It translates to CASSEGQGHTSYEQYF.

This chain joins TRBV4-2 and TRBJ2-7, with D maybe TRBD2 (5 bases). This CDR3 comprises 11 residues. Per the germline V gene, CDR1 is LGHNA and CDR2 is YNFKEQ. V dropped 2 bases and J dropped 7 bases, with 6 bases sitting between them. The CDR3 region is CASSQRGEQYF. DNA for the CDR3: TGTGCCAGCAGCCAACGGGGAGAGCAGTACTTC.

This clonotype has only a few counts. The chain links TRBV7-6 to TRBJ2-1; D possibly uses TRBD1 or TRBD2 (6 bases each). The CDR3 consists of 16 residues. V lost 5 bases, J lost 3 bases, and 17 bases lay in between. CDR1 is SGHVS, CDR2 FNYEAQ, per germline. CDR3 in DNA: TGTGCCAGCAGCCCGATAGGGGGGCAATTCTACAATGAGCAGTTCTTC. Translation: CASSPIGGQFYNEQFF.

CDR3 residues: CASSEVGRGLAKNIQYF. As DNA, the CDR3 is TGTGCCAGCAGTGAAGTGGGCAGGGGGTTAGCCAAAAACATTCAGTACTTC. The gene calls are TRBV2 and TRBJ2-4; 7 nucleotides align to TRBD1. The CDR3 sequence is 17 residues long. Germline assignment: CDR1 SNHLY and CDR2 FYNNEI. V was pared by 1 base and J by 0 bases, with 6 bases of the junction left unmatched.

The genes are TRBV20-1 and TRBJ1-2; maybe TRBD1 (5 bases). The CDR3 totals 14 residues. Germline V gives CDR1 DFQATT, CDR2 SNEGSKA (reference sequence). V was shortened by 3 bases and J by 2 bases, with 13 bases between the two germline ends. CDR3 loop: CSASWRGVNYGYTF. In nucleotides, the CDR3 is TGCAGTGCTAGTTGGCGGGGGGTGAACTATGGCTACACCTTC.

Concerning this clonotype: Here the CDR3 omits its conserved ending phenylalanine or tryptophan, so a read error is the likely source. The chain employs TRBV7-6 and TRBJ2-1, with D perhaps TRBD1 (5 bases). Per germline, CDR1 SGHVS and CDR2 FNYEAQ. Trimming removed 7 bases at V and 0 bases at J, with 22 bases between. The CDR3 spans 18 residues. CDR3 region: CASIFIPQGGSSYNEQFC. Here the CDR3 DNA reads TGTGCCAGCATCTTCATCCCCCAGGGCGGTAGCTCCTACAATGAGCAGTTCTGC.

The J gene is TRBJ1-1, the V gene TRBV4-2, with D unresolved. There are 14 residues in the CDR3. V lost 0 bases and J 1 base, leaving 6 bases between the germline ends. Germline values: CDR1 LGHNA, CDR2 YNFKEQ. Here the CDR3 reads CASSQDEGNTEAFF. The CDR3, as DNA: TGTGCCAGCAGCCAAGACGAGGGGAACACTGAAGCTTTCTTT.

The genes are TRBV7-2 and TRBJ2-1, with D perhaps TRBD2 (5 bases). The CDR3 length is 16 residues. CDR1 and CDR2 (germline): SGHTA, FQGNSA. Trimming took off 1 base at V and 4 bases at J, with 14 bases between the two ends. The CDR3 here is CASSLGISRGYNEQFF. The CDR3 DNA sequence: TGTGCCAGCAGCTTAGGGATTAGTCGCGGGTACAATGAGCAGTTCTTC. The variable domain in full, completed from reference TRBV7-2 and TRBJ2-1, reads GAGVSQSPSNKVTEKGKDVELRCDPISGHTALYWYRQSLGQGLEFLIYFQGNSAPDKSGLPSDRFSAERTGGSVSTLTIQRTQQEDSAVYLCASSLGISRGYNEQFFGPGTRLTVL.

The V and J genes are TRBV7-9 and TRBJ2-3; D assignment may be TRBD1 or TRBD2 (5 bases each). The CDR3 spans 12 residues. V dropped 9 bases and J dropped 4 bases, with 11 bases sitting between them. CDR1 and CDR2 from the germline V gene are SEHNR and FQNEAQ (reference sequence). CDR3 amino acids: CASKWGSDTQYF. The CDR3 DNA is TGTGCCAGTAAATGGGGGTCAGATACGCAGTATTTT.

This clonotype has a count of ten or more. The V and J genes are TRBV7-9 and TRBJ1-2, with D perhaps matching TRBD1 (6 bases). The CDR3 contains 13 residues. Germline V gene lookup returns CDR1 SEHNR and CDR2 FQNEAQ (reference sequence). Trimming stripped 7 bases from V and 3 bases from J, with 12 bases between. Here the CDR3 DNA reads TGTGCCAGCAACGCAGGGGAGGACTATGGCTACACCTTC. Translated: CASNAGEDYGYTF.

The CDR3 coding sequence is TGCAGTGCAAGGTCGGAGACCCAGTACTTC. Protein sequence: CSARSETQYF. The chain recombines TRBV20-1 with TRBJ2-5; D remains unclear. This CDR3 spans 10 amino acids. The V and J ends lost 6 bases and 5 bases respectively, with 7 bases between them. CDR1 DFQATT and CDR2 SNEGSKA come from the germline V gene (reference sequence).

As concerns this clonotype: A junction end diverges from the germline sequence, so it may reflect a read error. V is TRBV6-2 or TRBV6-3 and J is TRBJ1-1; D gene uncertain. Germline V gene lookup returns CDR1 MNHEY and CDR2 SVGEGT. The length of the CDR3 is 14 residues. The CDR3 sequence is CSSSYLREDTEAFF. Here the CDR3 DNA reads TGTTCCAGCAGTTACTTAAGGGAGGACACTGAAGCTTTCTTT.

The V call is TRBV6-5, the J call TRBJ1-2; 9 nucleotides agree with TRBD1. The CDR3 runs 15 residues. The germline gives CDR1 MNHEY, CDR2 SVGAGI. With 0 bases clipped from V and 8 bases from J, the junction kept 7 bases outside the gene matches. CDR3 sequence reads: CASSYSSGTGRGYTF. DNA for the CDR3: TGTGCCAGCAGTTACTCTTCAGGGACAGGGAGGGGCTACACCTTC.

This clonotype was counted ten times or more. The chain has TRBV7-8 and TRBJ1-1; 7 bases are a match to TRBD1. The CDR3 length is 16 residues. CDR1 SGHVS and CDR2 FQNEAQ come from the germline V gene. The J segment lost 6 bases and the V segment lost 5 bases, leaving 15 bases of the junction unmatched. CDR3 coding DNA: TGTGCCAGCAGCAGAGGGGTGGGACAGTTTTCCCCTGAAGCTTTCTTT. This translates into CASSRGVGQFSPEAFF.

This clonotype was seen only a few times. The CDR3 spells CASSQVPGTEAFF. Here the CDR3 DNA reads TGTGCCAGCAGTCAAGTTCCGGGTACTGAAGCTTTCTTT. The chain has TRBV6-1 and TRBJ1-1; D gene uncertain. There are 13 residues in the CDR3. Germline lookup yields CDR1 MNHNS and CDR2 SASEGT. The V gene lost 5 bases and the J gene lost 5 bases, with 12 bases spanning the gap.

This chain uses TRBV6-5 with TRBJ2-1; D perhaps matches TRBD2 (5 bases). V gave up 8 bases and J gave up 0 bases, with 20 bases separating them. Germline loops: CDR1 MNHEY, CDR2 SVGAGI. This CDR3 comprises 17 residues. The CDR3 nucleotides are TGTGCCAGCCGCGTATATAGGCGGGCGAGCTCCTACAATGAGCAGTTCTTC. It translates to CASRVYRRASSYNEQFF.

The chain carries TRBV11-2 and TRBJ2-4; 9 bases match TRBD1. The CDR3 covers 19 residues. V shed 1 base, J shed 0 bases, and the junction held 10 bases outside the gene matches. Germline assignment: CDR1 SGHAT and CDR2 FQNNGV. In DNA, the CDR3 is TGTGCCAGCAGCTTAGCACGAGGGACAGGGAGACTAGCCAAAAACATTCAGTACTTC. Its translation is CASSLARGTGRLAKNIQYF.

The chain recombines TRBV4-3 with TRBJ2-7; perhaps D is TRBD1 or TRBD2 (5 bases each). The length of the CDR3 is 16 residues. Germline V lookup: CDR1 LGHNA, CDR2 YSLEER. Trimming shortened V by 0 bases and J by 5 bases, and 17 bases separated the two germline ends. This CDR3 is CASSQDPGQGEHEQYF. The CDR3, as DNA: TGCGCCAGCAGCCAAGATCCGGGGCAGGGAGAACACGAGCAGTACTTC.

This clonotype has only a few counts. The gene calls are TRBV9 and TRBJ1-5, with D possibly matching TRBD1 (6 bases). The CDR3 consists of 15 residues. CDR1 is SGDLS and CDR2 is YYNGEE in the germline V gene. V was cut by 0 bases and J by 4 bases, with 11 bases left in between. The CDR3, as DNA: TGTGCCAGCAGCGTAGGGGGGGGCCCGAATCAGCCCCAGCATTTT. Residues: CASSVGGGPNQPQHF.

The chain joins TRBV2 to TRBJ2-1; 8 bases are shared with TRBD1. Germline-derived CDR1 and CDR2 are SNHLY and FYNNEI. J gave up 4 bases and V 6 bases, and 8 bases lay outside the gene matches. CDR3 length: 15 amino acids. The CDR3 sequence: CASSDDRGLYNEQFF. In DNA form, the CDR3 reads TGTGCCAGCAGCGATGACAGGGGTCTATACAATGAGCAGTTCTTC.

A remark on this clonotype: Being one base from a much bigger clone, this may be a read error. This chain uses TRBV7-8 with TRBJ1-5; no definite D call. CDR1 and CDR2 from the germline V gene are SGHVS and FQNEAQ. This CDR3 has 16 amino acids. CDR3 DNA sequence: TGTGCCAGCAGCCCCCAGAGTGGGGATCGGCGTCAGCCCCAGCCTTTT. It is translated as CASSPQSGDRRQPQPF.

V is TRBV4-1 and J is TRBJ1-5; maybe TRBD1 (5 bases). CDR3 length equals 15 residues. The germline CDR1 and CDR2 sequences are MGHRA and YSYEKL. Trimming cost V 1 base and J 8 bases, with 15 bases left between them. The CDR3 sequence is CASSQARGNGKPQHF. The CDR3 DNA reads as TGCGCCAGCAGCCAAGCACGGGGGAACGGTAAGCCCCAGCATTTT.

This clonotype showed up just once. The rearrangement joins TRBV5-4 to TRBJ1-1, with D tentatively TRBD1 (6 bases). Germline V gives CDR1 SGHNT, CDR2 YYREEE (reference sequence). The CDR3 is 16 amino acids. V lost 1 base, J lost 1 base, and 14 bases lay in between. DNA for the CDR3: TGTGCCAGCAGCTTGCCCTCCCTACAGGGGAACACTGAAGCTTTCTTT. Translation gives CASSLPSLQGNTEAFF.

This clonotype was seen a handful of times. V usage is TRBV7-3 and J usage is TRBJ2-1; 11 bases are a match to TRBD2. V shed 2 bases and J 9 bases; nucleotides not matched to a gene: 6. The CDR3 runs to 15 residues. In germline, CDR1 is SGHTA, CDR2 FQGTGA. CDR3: CASSLGIAGGGEQFF. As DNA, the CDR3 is TGTGCCAGCAGCTTAGGGATAGCGGGGGGGGGTGAGCAGTTCTTC.